This record concerns one T cell receptor beta chain sequence. How the authors handled the data: Scientists estimated how many nucleated cells there were by amplifying reference gene primers. Repertoires were generated with immunoSEQ multiplex PCR, while TCRdb's copy carries only in-frame clones and drops some. The V and J calls and clone size come from that table; D and trimming were worked out from the DNA. Found here are around 120,000 clones, approximately 87% of them singletons; the top ten hold 25% to 30%. This entry is derived from a study of blood T cell repertoires in COVID-19. At the level of the study: The United States, Italy and Spain provided the acute and convalescent COVID-19 samples.

Material for sequencing was peripheral blood. This TCR came from a woman in her 70s with acute or convalescent COVID-19.

CDR3 sequence (DNA): TGTGCCAGCAGCTTACTCCAGGGGGCTGGCACTGAAGCTTTCTTT. Translating gives CASSLLQGAGTEAFF. This chain uses TRBV5-4 with TRBJ1-1; 8 bases are shared with TRBD1. The J segment lost 4 bases and the V segment lost 2 bases, leaving 7 bases of the junction unmatched. The CDR3 totals 15 residues. Looked up from germline, CDR1 is SGHNT and CDR2 is YYREEE (reference sequence).